What follows describes a single T cell receptor (beta chain). The target antigen is unknown. This record belongs to a study of brain T cells in children with intractable seizures. Findings and caveats of the study: Among the top 50 brain clones were public and private clonotypes. Patients' HCMV serostatus was unknown; virus specificity rests on CDR3 similarity alone. Pre-surgery blood may have been undersampled, hiding some clones.

Surgery cases with the highest brain T cell transcript signatures were chosen for sequencing. Patients received at least one anti-epileptic drug before surgery. V was cut by 5 bases and J by 3 bases, with 11 bases left in between. Germline values: CDR1 MNHEY, CDR2 SMNVEV (reference sequence). CDR3 length: 15 amino acids. Clones were sequenced by immunoSEQ multiplex PCR, and TCRdb holds only the in-frame ones, with some missing. The table has several thousand clones, about 78% seen once. The source of this sequence is a girl aged 2 to 10 with Rasmussen encephalitis and intractable seizures. The rearrangement joins TRBV27 to TRBJ1-6; D is unclear. Sequenced here: resected brain tissue, sampled at surgery. Here the CDR3 reads CASSTQKYYNSPLHF. CDR3 nucleotides: TGTGCCAGCAGTACCCAGAAATACTATAATTCACCCCTCCACTTT.